This TCR beta chain was sequenced in a study of T cell clonality in common variable immunodeficiency. Germline values: CDR1 SEHNR, CDR2 FQNEAQ (reference sequence). This CDR3 comprises 13 residues. Repertoires were generated with immunoSEQ multiplex PCR, while TCRdb's copy carries only in-frame clones and drops some. This sample comprises about 29,000 clones, none seen once only. A remark on this clone: The antigen is unknown. The read terminates 3 residues ahead of where the CDR3 ends, so the germline J gene completes it.

Study findings and constraints: TCRbeta clonality was increased in CVID versus healthy controls.

The sequencing sample was made of peripheral blood mononuclear cells. This chain joins TRBV7-9 and TRBJ1-1; the D gene is possibly TRBD1 (6 bases). The clonotype originates from a person between 18 and 75 years old in good health. CDR3 DNA, as far as it was read: TGTGCCAGCAGCCCCTCCGGGACATTCGAG. Amino acids: CASSPSGTFE. The whole CDR3 reads CASSPSGTFEAFF.